This is a list of T cell receptor beta chains from one sample in a study of T cells in tumors after PD-1 blockade. The data were produced by immunoSEQ multiplex PCR, yet TCRdb's version contains in-frame clones alone and is incomplete. Of tens of thousands of clones in the sample, roughly 80% are singletons; the top ten hold about 4%. This sample comprised PBMCs, obtained before anti-PD-1 treatment. Source of these receptors: a human donor with basal cell carcinoma. Each CDR3 is given with its conserved first and last residue. A D gene is named only where the DNA matches it firmly. Clone size is given for some rows only: seen once, a few or many times, or a class if the clone is expanded.

v_call,clone_size,d_call,j_call,cdr3_aa,cdr3_nt
TRBV6-1,NA,TRBD1,TRBJ2-5,CASSVGQGFPEETQYF,TGTGCCAGCAGTGTGGGACAGGGGTTCCCTGAAGAGACCCAGTACTTC
TRBV3-1/TRBV3-2,once,TRBD2,TRBJ2-1,CASRVSGGRYNEQFF,TGTGCCAGCAGGGTAAGCGGGGGGCGGTACAATGAGCAGTTCTTC
TRBV11-2,NA,TRBD2,TRBJ2-3,CASSFKPAGLVRHTDTQYF,TGTGCCAGCAGCTTCAAACCGGCGGGACTAGTACGACACACAGATACGCAGTATTTT
TRBV6-2/TRBV6-3,NA,NA,TRBJ2-1,CASSYVRHPQGAISYNEQFF,TGTGCCAGCAGTTACGTGAGGCATCCCCAAGGCGCGATCTCCTACAATGAGCAGTTCTTC
TRBV6-6,once,TRBD2,TRBJ2-7,CASSYSRSGGTYEQYF,TGTGCCAGCAGTTACTCGAGGAGCGGGGGTACCTACGAGCAGTACTTC
TRBV6-5,NA,TRBD1,TRBJ2-5,CASKGGTGSMETQYF,TGTGCCAGCAAGGGTGGGACAGGGTCGATGGAGACCCAGTACTTC
TRBV10-3,NA,TRBD1,TRBJ2-2,CAARGGQGASNTGELFF,TGTGCCGCCCGCGGAGGACAGGGGGCTTCGAACACCGGGGAGCTGTTTTTT
TRBV28,NA,NA,TRBJ2-5,CASSLPSGAQETQYF,TGTGCCAGCAGCCTCCCGTCAGGGGCTCAAGAGACCCAGTACTTC
TRBV12-3/TRBV12-4,NA,NA,TRBJ1-5,CASRGGNQPQHF,TGTGCCAGCAGGGGAGGCAATCAGCCCCAGCATTTT
TRBV3-1/TRBV3-2,NA,NA,TRBJ1-4,CASSQSGNLEKLFF,TGTGCCAGCAGCCAATCCGGGAACCTTGAAAAACTGTTTTTT
TRBV10-2,NA,NA,TRBJ1-1,CASSRTLSNTEAFF,TGCGCCAGCAGTCGGACCCTCTCGAACACTGAAGCTTTCTTT
TRBV7-7,NA,TRBD1,TRBJ2-2,CASSSGTGITGELFF,TGTGCCAGCAGCTCCGGGACAGGCATCACCGGGGAGCTGTTTTTT
TRBV24-1,NA,NA,TRBJ2-7,CATSDLGGGSYEQYF,TGTGCCACCAGTGATTTAGGGGGGGGGTCCTACGAGCAGTACTTC
TRBV7-2,NA,TRBD2,TRBJ2-7,CASSFSGGATEQYF,TGTGCCAGCAGCTTTAGCGGGGGGGCGACCGAGCAGTACTTC
TRBV27,few,NA,TRBJ1-5,CASSLWYPRDNQPQHF,TGTGCCAGCAGTTTATGGTACCCTAGGGACAATCAGCCCCAGCATTTT
TRBV5-6,NA,TRBD1,TRBJ1-1,CASSLYRGLTSTFF,TGTGCCAGCAGCTTATACAGGGGCCTAACCTCAACTTTCTTT
TRBV14,once,TRBD1,TRBJ1-3,CASRLTGGSGNTIYF,TGTGCCAGCAGACTAACAGGGGGCAGTGGAAACACCATATATTTT
TRBV2,NA,NA,TRBJ1-5,CASSQGYSNQPQHF,TGTGCCAGCAGTCAGGGTTATAGCAATCAGCCCCAGCATTTT
TRBV5-1,NA,NA,TRBJ2-7,CASSIGPRGEQYF,TGCGCCAGCAGCATAGGACCCAGGGGCGAGCAGTACTTC
TRBV5-6,once,NA,TRBJ2-1,CASSPTLDNEQFF,TGTGCCAGCAGTCCGACTCTGGACAATGAGCAGTTCTTC
TRBV9,NA,TRBD1,TRBJ2-7,CASSPQTGVSYEQYF,TGTGCCAGCAGCCCACAGACAGGGGTTTCCTACGAGCAGTACTTC
TRBV7-9,few,TRBD1,TRBJ1-4,CASSPRQGWSDEKLFF,TGTGCCAGCAGCCCGAGACAGGGGTGGTCTGATGAAAAACTGTTTTTT
TRBV29-1,NA,TRBD1,TRBJ1-3,CSVVGDRDSGNTIYF,TGCAGCGTTGTGGGGGACAGGGACTCTGGAAACACCATATATTTT
TRBV6-2/TRBV6-3,NA,NA,TRBJ1-2,CASSYWGDGYTF,TGTGCCAGCAGTTACTGGGGTGACGGCTACACCTTC
TRBV10-2,once,NA,TRBJ1-1,CASIRQAGTEAFF,TGCGCCAGCATAAGACAGGCGGGCACTGAAGCTTTCTTT
TRBV7-9,few,TRBD1,TRBJ2-7,CASSPGDRGTYEQYF,TGTGCCAGCAGCCCCGGGGACAGGGGGACCTACGAGCAGTACTTC
TRBV19,NA,NA,TRBJ1-1,CASSIERGGEAFF,TGTGCCAGTAGTATCGAAAGAGGGGGTGAAGCTTTCTTT
TRBV3-1/TRBV3-2,NA,TRBD2,TRBJ2-5,CASSHPSGEETQYF,TGTGCCAGCAGCCACCCTAGCGGGGAAGAGACCCAGTACTTC
TRBV19,NA,TRBD1,TRBJ2-3,CASSIILGQGVDTQYF,TGTGCCAGTAGTATAATTCTGGGACAGGGTGTAGATACGCAGTATTTT
TRBV19,NA,NA,TRBJ1-1,CASSIRQENTEAFF,TGTGCCAGTAGTATCCGACAGGAGAACACTGAAGCTTTCTTT
TRBV30,few,TRBD1,TRBJ1-1,CAWMEGGTGGTEAFF,TGTGCCTGGATGGAAGGGGGGACAGGGGGCACTGAAGCTTTCTTT
TRBV13,NA,TRBD1,TRBJ1-4,CASSLDRVCEKLFF,TGTGCCAGCAGCCTGGACAGGGTATGTGAAAAACTGTTTTTT
TRBV5-1,NA,TRBD1,TRBJ1-5,CASSQGGSNQPQHF,TGCGCCAGCAGCCAGGGGGGGAGCAATCAGCCCCAGCATTTT
TRBV5-4,NA,NA,TRBJ1-1,CASSFDSVNTEAFF,TGTGCCAGCAGCTTCGACAGTGTGAACACTGAAGCTTTCTTT
TRBV6-1,NA,NA,TRBJ2-2,CASSERQMANTGELFF,TGTGCCAGCAGTGAACGACAGATGGCGAACACCGGGGAGCTGTTTTTT
TRBV6-5,NA,TRBD1,TRBJ2-7,CASSPRGTGLNEQYF,TGTGCCAGCAGTCCCAGGGGGACAGGGCTCAACGAGCAGTACTTC
TRBV27,once,NA,TRBJ2-2,CASSSGQFTGELFF,TGTGCCAGCAGTTCCGGACAGTTCACCGGGGAGCTGTTTTTT
TRBV6-5,few,TRBD1,TRBJ1-5,CASSSAGAGGDQPQHF,TGTGCCAGCAGTTCCGCAGGGGCAGGGGGCGATCAGCCCCAGCATTTT
TRBV6-1,NA,NA,TRBJ1-1,CASSESRDTEAFF,TGTGCCAGCAGTGAATCTCGAGACACTGAAGCTTTCTTT
TRBV24-1,NA,NA,TRBJ1-4,CATSLLPPAGPTNEKLFF,TGTGCCACCAGCCTTTTACCCCCGGCGGGCCCAACTAATGAAAAACTGTTTTTT
TRBV7-9,NA,NA,TRBJ1-2,CASSLGGAVYGYTF,TGTGCCAGCAGCCTTGGAGGGGCGGTGTATGGCTACACCTTC
TRBV28,NA,NA,TRBJ1-2,CASSFEGRGDYGYTF,TGTGCCAGCAGTTTTGAGGGGAGAGGGGACTATGGCTACACCTTC
TRBV7-9,NA,NA,TRBJ1-2,CASSPQQGGYTF,TGTGCCAGCAGCCCCCAGCAGGGAGGCTACACCTTC
TRBV12-3/TRBV12-4,NA,NA,TRBJ1-5,CASKTGGNQPQHF,TGTGCCAGCAAGACAGGAGGCAATCAGCCCCAGCATTTT
TRBV5-6,NA,NA,TRBJ1-1,CASSLFRGVNTEAFF,TGTGCCAGCAGCTTGTTTAGGGGAGTGAACACTGAAGCTTTCTTT
TRBV14,few,TRBD1,TRBJ1-1,CASNRDRSNTEAFF,TGTGCCAGCAACCGGGACAGATCGAACACTGAAGCTTTCTTT
TRBV19,NA,TRBD1,TRBJ2-5,CASTQGDRGQETQYF,TGTGCCAGTACCCAGGGGGACAGGGGCCAGGAGACCCAGTACTTC
TRBV6-2/TRBV6-3,NA,NA,TRBJ2-7,CASSYQEVSYEQYF,TGTGCCAGCAGTTATCAAGAAGTCTCCTACGAGCAGTACTTC
TRBV18,NA,NA,TRBJ1-2,CASSSPGPSGYGYTF,TGTGCCAGCTCATCACCGGGACCCAGCGGCTATGGCTACACCTTC
TRBV27,NA,TRBD1,TRBJ1-3,CASKRTGMNTIYF,TGTGCCAGCAAAAGGACAGGGATGAACACCATATATTTT
TRBV14,NA,NA,TRBJ2-7,CASSQDRRSTYEQYF,TGTGCCAGCAGCCAAGATCGACGGTCAACCTACGAGCAGTACTTC
TRBV6-5,NA,NA,TRBJ1-1,CASSYRINTEAFF,TGTGCCAGCAGTTACAGGATAAACACTGAAGCTTTCTTT
TRBV4-2,once,TRBD2,TRBJ2-7,CASSPSGGGQYEQYF,TGTGCCAGCAGCCCCTCTGGCGGGGGGCAGTACGAGCAGTACTTC